Each of the 25 T cell receptor beta chains below was sequenced from the same sample in a study of read filtering for tumor transcriptome and immune sequencing. Molecular barcoded adaptors covering alpha/delta and beta/gamma chains were used on roughly 400 ng RNA. TCRdb re-derived calls from the reads in MiXCR, one entry per CDR3 protein. Seen here are around 2,400 distinct CDR3 sequences, under 80% observed once, and the top ten hold around 27%. The source material was a population of CD138-negative cells sorted from bone marrow. The origin of the receptors is a donor aged 40 or over with multiple myeloma. This table probably holds off-target reads from a library built for another chain.

CDR3 sequence reads: CASSFGENTGELFF. CDR3 nucleotide sequence: TGTGCCAGCAGTTTTGGCGAGAACACCGGGGAGCTGTTTTTT. This rearrangement joins TRBV12-3 or TRBV12-4 to TRBJ2-2; D gene ambiguous. CDR3 size: 14 residues. V was pared by 3 bases and J by 1 base, with 6 bases between.

This chain's CDR3 is CASSPQGSNTEAFF. The CDR3 bases are TGTGCCAGCAGTCCACAGGGCTCGAACACTGAAGCTTTCTTT. The chain links TRBV28 to TRBJ1-1, with D possibly being TRBD1 (6 bases). The CDR3 consists of 14 residues. In germline, CDR1 is MDHEN, CDR2 SYDVKM. The germline V and J ends were trimmed by 5 bases and 1 base, with 11 bases remaining between them.

The count of this clonotype is one. This chain joins TRBV7-3 and TRBJ2-3, with no clear D. The CDR3 length is 12 residues. Trimming pared 1 base from V and 5 bases from J, leaving 4 bases between. Germline CDR1 and CDR2: SGHTA and FQGTGA. The CDR3: CASSLNKDTQYF. The CDR3, as DNA: TGTGCCAGCAGCTTAAACAAAGATACGCAGTATTTT.

By its share, this clonotype is medium-sized (0.01 to 0.1%). V and J are TRBV27 and TRBJ1-2; TRBD1 matches at 8 bases. CDR1 MNHEY and CDR2 SMNVEV come from the germline V gene (reference sequence). Losses at the gene ends were 2 bases for V and 4 bases for J; bases not matched to a gene: 9. This CDR3 is 16 amino acids long. The CDR3 here is CASSLTGAGGSYGYTF. The CDR3 DNA reads as TGTGCCAGCAGTTTAACGGGCGCAGGGGGCAGCTATGGCTACACCTTC.

The chain recombines TRBV11-3 with TRBJ2-1; D is unresolved. The CDR3 runs to 13 residues. CDR1 and CDR2 (germline): SGHNT, YENEEA. The V gene lost 6 bases and the J gene lost 7 bases, with 13 bases spanning the gap. Written as DNA, the CDR3 is TGTGCCAGCAGACCAGACTGGGGTAATGAGCAGTTCTTC. Its translation: CASRPDWGNEQFF. Looking up the rest from reference TRBV11-3 and TRBJ2-1 gives the full variable domain: EAGVVQSPRYKIIEKKQPVAFWCNPISGHNTLYWYLQNLGQGPELLIRYENEEAVDDSQLPKDRFSAERLKGVDSTLKIQPAELGDSAVYLCASRPDWGNEQFFGPGTRLTVL.

The chain has TRBV6-5 and TRBJ2-2; no clear D. V lost 6 bases to trimming and J lost 6 bases, with 8 bases between them. Germline V gene lookup returns CDR1 MNHEY and CDR2 SVGAGI. The CDR3 is made up of 12 amino acids. The CDR3 DNA follows: TGTGCCAGCAGACAGTACCCCGGGGAGCTGTTTTTT. Translating gives CASRQYPGELFF.

This chain links TRBV15 with TRBJ2-1; D is unclear. CDR3 length equals 13 residues. CDR1 is LNHNV and CDR2 is YYDKDF in the germline V gene (reference sequence). V was clipped by 0 bases and J by 9 bases, with 9 bases between them. The CDR3: CATSRDQAREQFF. As DNA, the CDR3 is TGTGCCACCAGCAGAGATCAAGCGCGTGAGCAGTTCTTC.

The chain couples TRBV28 to TRBJ1-2, with D unclear. The CDR3 has 14 residues. Per germline, CDR1 MDHEN and CDR2 SYDVKM. V shed 4 bases and J shed 1 base, with 10 bases lying between them. The CDR3 loop reads CASSSTGGNYGYTF. For the CDR3, the DNA is TGTGCCAGCAGTTCGACCGGAGGTAACTATGGCTACACCTTC.

This clonotype was seen once. The CDR3 region has the DNA TGCAGCGTTCCCACAGGGGGCGCAGATACGCAGTATTTT. It yields the protein CSVPTGGADTQYF. This sequence joins TRBV29-1 and TRBJ2-3; 9 bases agree with TRBD1. Unmatched junction bases numbered 4, after V lost 5 bases and J lost 4 bases. The germline V gene encodes CDR1 SQVTM and CDR2 ANQGSEA. The length of the CDR3 is 13 residues.

This rearrangement joins TRBV29-1 to TRBJ2-7, with TRBD1 matching over 7 bases. The V gene end was trimmed by 6 bases and the J gene end by 6 bases; junction bases not matched to a gene: 8. The CDR3 spans 12 residues. CDR1 is SQVTM and CDR2 is ANQGSEA in the germline V gene. This CDR3 is CSVRDREFEQYF. The DNA for the CDR3 is TGCAGCGTGAGAGACAGGGAGTTCGAGCAGTACTTC.

This CDR3 is CASSPGQGYNEQFF. CDR3 nucleotides: TGTGCCAGCAGCCCGGGACAGGGGTACAATGAGCAGTTCTTC. The V call is TRBV5-6, the J call TRBJ2-1, with 10 bases aligning to TRBD1. This CDR3 is 14 amino acids long. Trimming at V came to 4 bases and at J to 4 bases, leaving 2 bases not matched to a gene. Per the germline V gene, CDR1 is SGHDT and CDR2 is YYEEEE.

This clonotype appeared a few times. This chain links TRBV5-1 with TRBJ2-1; D may be TRBD2 (5 bases). This CDR3 comprises 13 residues. CDR1 and CDR2 from the germline V gene are SGHRS and YFSETQ. Trimming shortened V by 5 bases and J by 4 bases, and 10 bases separated the two germline ends. The CDR3, as DNA: TGCGCCAGCAGGACCAGCGGTTACAATGAGCAGTTCTTC. It encodes CASRTSGYNEQFF.

There are a few counts of this clonotype. An end of the junction differs from the germline gene, which may be a read error. The chain carries TRBV29-1 and TRBJ2-3; D is unclear. Germline lookup yields CDR1 SQVTM and CDR2 ANQGSEA. The CDR3 has 12 amino acids. The CDR3 region has the DNA TGCAGCGTCGAAGACGGCACAGATACGCAGTATTTT. Translation: CSVEDGTDTQYF.

The chain couples TRBV5-1 to TRBJ2-7; 7 positions match TRBD2. This CDR3 has 15 amino acids. Trimming at V came to 4 bases and at J to 0 bases, leaving 7 bases not matched to a gene. From germline, CDR1 is SGHRS and CDR2 YFSETQ. CDR3 sequence: CASSQDGGYSYEQYF. The CDR3 nucleotides are TGCGCCAGCAGCCAAGACGGGGGGTACTCCTACGAGCAGTACTTC.

The chain has TRBV20-1 and TRBJ2-1; tentatively, D is TRBD1 or TRBD2 (6 bases each). The CDR3 spans 15 residues. V lost 0 bases, J lost 6 bases, and 15 bases lay in between. Germline V lookup: CDR1 DFQATT, CDR2 SNEGSKA (reference sequence). CDR3 in DNA: TGCAGTGCTAGAGATCGGGGGCATACTCTCAATGAGCAGTTCTTC. Translation gives CSARDRGHTLNEQFF.

V gene TRBV20-1 combines with J gene TRBJ2-2; D remains unclear. V lost 0 bases to trimming and J lost 4 bases, with 6 bases between them. The CDR3 loop spans 13 amino acids. Germline values: CDR1 DFQATT, CDR2 SNEGSKA (reference sequence). The CDR3 coding sequence is TGCAGTGCTAGAGACGCGGTCACCGGGGAGCTGTTTTTT. Encoded protein: CSARDAVTGELFF.

The V call is TRBV29-1, the J call TRBJ2-5; 10 bases agree with TRBD1. The CDR3 extends over 14 amino acids. Trimming cost V 3 bases and J 2 bases; bases outside gene matches: 3. Germline CDR1 SQVTM, CDR2 ANQGSEA. The CDR3 nucleotides read TGCAGCGTTGATCCGGGACAGGGGCAAGAGACCCAGTACTTC. This encodes CSVDPGQGQETQYF.

This clonotype is large by share. The chain couples TRBV19 to TRBJ1-5, with 9 bases identical to TRBD1. V lost 6 bases, J lost 4 bases, and 7 bases stayed unmatched. The germline V gene has CDR1 LNHDA and CDR2 SQIVND (reference sequence). This CDR3 is built from 15 residues. CDR3 amino acids: CASRGQGQWNQPQHF. CDR3 sequence (DNA): TGTGCCAGTAGGGGACAGGGTCAATGGAATCAGCCCCAGCATTTT.

The chain uses TRBV28 and TRBJ2-1; TRBD2 might be the D (5 bases). The CDR3 sequence is 14 residues long. The V and J ends lost 5 bases and 5 bases respectively, with 13 bases between them. Per the germline V gene, CDR1 is MDHEN and CDR2 is SYDVKM. This chain's CDR3 is CASSGSKPNNEQFF. CDR3 nucleotides: TGTGCCAGCAGTGGGAGTAAACCAAACAATGAGCAGTTCTTC.

The chain links TRBV29-1 to TRBJ1-1; perhaps TRBD1 as D (5 bases). This CDR3 has 14 amino acids. Germline lookup yields CDR1 SQVTM and CDR2 ANQGSEA. V lost 4 bases, J lost 0 bases, and 12 bases lay in between. The CDR3 sequence: CSVVKGFMNTEAFF. For the CDR3, the DNA is TGCAGCGTTGTGAAGGGGTTCATGAACACTGAAGCTTTCTTT.

This chain joins TRBV20-1 and TRBJ2-1; 9 nucleotides align to TRBD1. The CDR3 consists of 13 residues. In germline, CDR1 is DFQATT, CDR2 SNEGSKA (reference sequence). The junction had 4 bases not matched to a gene; V was cut back by 6 bases and J by 4 bases. The CDR3 DNA reads TGCAGTGCACCGGGACAGGGTTACAATGAGCAGTTCTTC. Translating it yields CSAPGQGYNEQFF.

This clonotype ranks as large (0.1 to 1%). This chain uses TRBV6-6 with TRBJ2-7; the match to TRBD2 covers 8 bases. Germline lookup yields CDR1 MNHNY and CDR2 SVGAGI (reference sequence). The CDR3 extends over 18 amino acids. Trimming cost V 3 bases and J 1 base; bases outside gene matches: 14. CDR3 coding DNA: TGTGCCAGCAGTTATAGTGGGATTGAGCGGGAGTGGTCCTACGAGCAGTACTTC. This encodes CASSYSGIEREWSYEQYF.

This chain links TRBV11-2 with TRBJ2-5; D ambiguous. V was shortened by 5 bases and J by 5 bases, with 12 bases between the two germline ends. Germline V gives CDR1 SGHAT, CDR2 FQNNGV. CDR3 length: 13 amino acids. CDR3 residues: CASSPPAWETQYF. CDR3 bases: TGTGCCAGCAGCCCCCCGGCCTGGGAGACCCAGTACTTC. Full variable domain (remainder filled in from reference TRBV11-2 and TRBJ2-5): EAGVAQSPRYKIIEKRQSVAFWCNPISGHATLYWYQQILGQGPKLLIQFQNNGVVDDSQLPKDRFSAERLKGVDSTLKIQPAKLEDSAVYLCASSPPAWETQYFGPGTRLLVL.

There are a few counts of this clonotype. V and J are TRBV11-3 and TRBJ2-1; D not certain. V lost 1 base and J lost 6, with 7 bases in between. The CDR3 is made up of 13 amino acids. Per the germline V gene, CDR1 is SGHNT and CDR2 is YENEEA. CDR3 region: CASSLGPFNEQFF. CDR3 sequence (DNA): TGTGCCAGCAGCTTAGGGCCTTTCAATGAGCAGTTCTTC.

V usage is TRBV29-1 and J usage is TRBJ2-7; 8 nucleotides match TRBD2. The CDR3 spans 13 residues. V was pared by 6 bases and J by 2 bases, with 6 bases of the junction left unmatched. In germline, CDR1 is SQVTM, CDR2 ANQGSEA. Here the CDR3 reads CSVGTSSPYEQYF. CDR3 DNA sequence: TGCAGCGTCGGGACTAGTAGCCCCTACGAGCAGTACTTC.